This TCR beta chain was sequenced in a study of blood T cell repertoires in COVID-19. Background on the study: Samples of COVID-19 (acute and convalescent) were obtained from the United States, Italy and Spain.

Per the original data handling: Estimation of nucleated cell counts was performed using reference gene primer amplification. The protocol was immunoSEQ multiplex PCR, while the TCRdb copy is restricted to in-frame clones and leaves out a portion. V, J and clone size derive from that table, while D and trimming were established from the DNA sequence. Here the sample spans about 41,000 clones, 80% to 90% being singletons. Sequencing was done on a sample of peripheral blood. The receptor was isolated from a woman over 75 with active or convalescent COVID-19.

CDR3 sequence (DNA): TGTGCCAGTAAGACGACAGAGCTCAGCAATCAGCCCCAGCATTTT. This codes for CASKTTELSNQPQHF. V gene TRBV19 combines with J gene TRBJ1-5, with D tentatively TRBD1 (5 bases). Germline assignment: CDR1 LNHDA and CDR2 SQIVND (reference sequence). CDR3 size: 15 residues. The V gene lost 7 bases and the J gene lost 1 base, with 14 bases spanning the gap.